These 17 T cell receptor beta chains originate from one sample sequenced in a study of blood T cell repertoires in COVID-19. Profiled with immunoSEQ multiplex PCR; TCRdb holds only in-frame clones, not every one. This sample has under 250,000 clones, with around 81% found just once. The sequencing sample was made of peripheral blood. The receptors were sampled from a young man who had recovered from COVID-19.

The rearrangement links TRBV28 to TRBJ1-5, with a tentative D call TRBD1 (6 bases). The CDR3 has 14 amino acids. Per germline, CDR1 MDHEN and CDR2 SYDVKM. The V end was cut by 7 bases, the J end by 3 bases, with 13 bases between. The CDR3 DNA reads as TGTGCCAGCACCTCGACAGGCAACAATCAGCCCCAGCATTTT. Translated: CASTSTGNNQPQHF.

This clone was seen once. The gene calls are TRBV18 and TRBJ1-2; D not certain. The CDR3 spans 13 residues. The V gene lost 0 bases and the J gene lost 10 bases, with 12 bases spanning the gap. From germline, CDR1 is KGHSH and CDR2 LQKENI. The CDR3 DNA reads as TGTGCCAGCTCACCACCTGACACGATTCACTACACCTTC. Translated: CASSPPDTIHYTF.

V is TRBV3-1 (or the pseudogene TRBV3-2) and J is TRBJ1-4; D might be TRBD1 (6 bases). Germline V gene sequence: CDR1 LGHDT, CDR2 YNNKEL (reference sequence). Trimming took 3 bases from V and 9 from J, leaving 8 bases between them. This CDR3 spans 12 amino acids. CDR3 residues: CASSHQGKKLFF. CDR3 in DNA: TGTGCCAGCAGCCATCAGGGGAAAAAACTGTTTTTT.

V gene TRBV18 combines with J gene TRBJ2-2; D is perhaps TRBD1 (7 bases). Trimming removed 3 bases at V and 5 bases at J, with 16 bases between. Germline CDR1 KGHSH, CDR2 LQKENI. The CDR3 has 16 residues. DNA for the CDR3: TGTGCCAGCTCACCGAGACAGGGAGGTCGGACCGGGGAGCTGTTTTTT. Translation: CASSPRQGGRTGELFF.

This chain connects TRBV7-9 to TRBJ2-1; 9 bases are shared with TRBD2. CDR1 is SEHNR and CDR2 is FQNEAQ in the germline V gene (reference sequence). After removal of 4 bases from V and 9 bases from J, the junction contained 7 bases not matched to a gene. The CDR3 contains 14 residues. In nucleotides, the CDR3 is TGTGCCAGCAGCTCCGGGACTAGCTCCGGTGAGCAGTTCTTC. This sequence encodes CASSSGTSSGEQFF.

This clone was recorded once. This chain uses TRBV2 with TRBJ2-3; the match to TRBD2 covers 7 bases. This CDR3 spans 13 amino acids. With V trimmed by 11 bases and J by 1 base, 6 bases remained unmatched. CDR1 is SNHLY and CDR2 is FYNNEI in the germline V gene. CDR3 amino acids: CAAEGGGTDTQYF. CDR3 sequence (DNA): TGTGCCGCCGAGGGAGGGGGCACAGATACGCAGTATTTT.

This clone showed up just once. V is TRBV29-1 and J is TRBJ1-2; 8 nucleotides align to TRBD1. Trimming took 7 bases from V and 7 from J; bases not matched to a gene: 8. CDR3 length: 12 residues. The germline gives CDR1 SQVTM, CDR2 ANQGSEA. Here the CDR3 DNA reads TGCAGCGCGTTGGGACAGGCGGTTGGCTACACCTTC. It codes for CSALGQAVGYTF. Full variable domain (outside the CDR3, taken from reference TRBV29-1 and TRBJ1-2): SAVISQKPSRDICQRGTSLTIQCQVDSQVTMMFWYRQQPGQSLTLIATANQGSEATYESGFVIDKFPISRPNLTFSTLTVSNMSPEDSSIYLCSALGQAVGYTFGSGTRLTVV.

This clone was found a few times. The gene calls are TRBV2 and TRBJ1-1; possible D gene TRBD1, 5 bases. The germline V and J ends were trimmed by 6 bases and 2 bases, with 13 bases remaining between them. The length of the CDR3 is 14 residues. CDR1 and CDR2 (germline): SNHLY, FYNNEI. The CDR3 nucleotides read TGTGCCAGCAGCGGGGAGGGGTCAAACACTGAAGCTTTCTTT. This encodes CASSGEGSNTEAFF. Filled out from reference TRBV2 and TRBJ1-1, the complete variable domain reads EPEVTQTPSHQVTQMGQEVILRCVPISNHLYFYWYRQILGQKVEFLVSFYNNEISEKSEIFDDQFSVERPDGSNFTLKIRSTKLEDSAMYFCASSGEGSNTEAFFGQGTRLTVV.

CDR3 nucleotides: TGTGCCAGCAGCGGGGGGGCAGAAGCAATACTAGCGGGATACGAGCAGTACTTC. Its protein is CASSGGAEAILAGYEQYF. The V and J genes are TRBV5-6 and TRBJ2-7; 10 bases fit TRBD2. The junction had 17 bases not matched to a gene; V was cut back by 4 bases and J by 4 bases. The CDR3 runs 18 residues. In germline, CDR1 is SGHDT, CDR2 YYEEEE. Looking up the rest from reference TRBV5-6 and TRBJ2-7 gives the full variable domain: DAGVTQSPTHLIKTRGQQVTLRCSPKSGHDTVSWYQQALGQGPQFIFQYYEEEERQRGNFPDRFSGHQFPNYSSELNVNALLLGDSALYLCASSGGAEAILAGYEQYFGPGTRLTVT.

V usage is TRBV10-1 and J usage is TRBJ2-5, with 9 bases identical to TRBD1. Per the germline V gene, CDR1 is WNHNN and CDR2 is SYGVQD (reference sequence). The CDR3 is 16 residues long. The junction had 6 bases not matched to a gene; V was cut back by 1 base and J by 3 bases. The CDR3 bases are TGCGCCAGCAGTGAGTTGAAGGGACAGGGCAAAGAGACCCAGTACTTC. The encoded protein is CASSELKGQGKETQYF.

The CDR3 protein is CASSLDRAMRTEAFF. In DNA, the CDR3 is TGTGCCAGCAGCTTAGACAGGGCCATGAGAACTGAAGCTTTCTTT. This chain uses TRBV7-8 with TRBJ1-1; perhaps TRBD1 as D (6 bases). Germline V gene data show CDR1 as SGHVS and CDR2 as FQNEAQ. Trimming stripped 1 base from V and 5 bases from J, with 14 bases between. CDR3 size: 15 residues.

The V and J genes are TRBV4-2 and TRBJ1-1; 8 positions match TRBD1. Per the germline V gene, CDR1 is LGHNA and CDR2 is YNFKEQ. This CDR3 is built from 16 residues. V gave up 2 bases and J gave up 4 bases; unmatched junction bases: 9. CDR3 DNA sequence: TGTGCCAGCAGCCAAATAGGACAGGGATATCCCACTGAAGCTTTCTTT. The encoded protein is CASSQIGQGYPTEAFF.

The J gene is TRBJ2-2, the V gene TRBV9, with 10 bases fitting TRBD1. Per germline, CDR1 SGDLS and CDR2 YYNGEE. V lost 6 bases, J lost 4 bases, and 6 bases stayed unmatched. The CDR3 sequence is 15 residues long. CDR3 amino acids: CASNTRTGGTGELFF. CDR3 sequence (DNA): TGTGCCAGCAACACCAGGACAGGGGGCACCGGGGAGCTGTTTTTT.

This sequence joins TRBV18 and TRBJ1-4; D remains unclear. Germline V gives CDR1 KGHSH, CDR2 LQKENI. Trimming removed 0 bases from V and 9 bases from J, with 8 bases in between. The length of the CDR3 is 13 residues. The CDR3 DNA is TGTGCCAGCTCACCACCGGGAGGAAAAAAACTGTTTTTT. It encodes CASSPPGGKKLFF.

J is TRBJ1-6 and V is TRBV2; D is ambiguous. Germline V gene sequence: CDR1 SNHLY, CDR2 FYNNEI. The CDR3 is made up of 16 amino acids. V lost 3 bases and J lost 9, with 18 bases in between. The DNA for the CDR3 is TGTGCCAGCAGTGATGGTTTTTTAGGACTGGTTTCACCCCTCCACTTT. Amino acid sequence: CASSDGFLGLVSPLHF.

The J gene is TRBJ1-2, the V gene TRBV10-3; TRBD1 matches at 7 bases. The CDR3 covers 16 residues. With 11 bases clipped from V and 4 bases from J, the junction kept 19 bases outside the gene matches. The germline gives CDR1 ENHRY, CDR2 SYGVKD. Written as DNA, the CDR3 is TGTGCCCACACCGGGACAGACCCCACCGGGATCTATGGCTACACCTTC. Protein: CAHTGTDPTGIYGYTF.

The rearrangement links TRBV4-2 to TRBJ2-1, with 16 bases identical to TRBD2. In germline, CDR1 is LGHNA, CDR2 YNFKEQ. After removal of 0 bases from V and 8 bases from J, the junction contained 1 base not matched to a gene. The CDR3 consists of 16 residues. The CDR3: CASSQDGTSGGDEQFF. The CDR3 coding sequence is TGTGCCAGCAGCCAAGACGGGACTAGCGGGGGGGATGAGCAGTTCTTC.